These T cell receptor beta chains were read from a single sample in a study of vaccination and CD4 T cells after COVID-19. No antigen has been assigned to these receptors. MiXCR was run by TCRdb on the PCR reads, yielding one entry per CDR3 protein. The table lists 15,000 or so distinct CDR3 sequences, nearly 35% of them singletons. Sequencing used cultured CD4+ T cells from blood. The receptor source for this set is a human donor with COVID-19. The CDR3 runs from the conserved cysteine through the conserved F or W. Size values are once, few and many counts, or a class for expanded clones, and some rows have none.

V gene: TRBV6-2/TRBV6-3
clone size: NA
CDR3 length: 15
CDR3 protein: CASGRPVKSDQPQHF

V gene: TRBV20-1
clone size: medium-sized
CDR3 length: 15
CDR3 protein: CSARLGDYSNQPQHF

V gene: TRBV6-1
clone size: NA
CDR3 length: 12
CDR3 protein: CASSPGRGTQYF

V gene: TRBV20-1
clone size: NA
CDR3 length: 17
CDR3 protein: CSARDPKAGAGGDTQYF

V gene: TRBV19
clone size: few
CDR3 length: 14
CDR3 protein: CASTSDRDLGPLHF

V gene: TRBV18
clone size: NA
CDR3 length: 17
CDR3 protein: CASSPLDGAPLDGGYTF

V gene: TRBV6-1
clone size: NA
CDR3 length: 13
CDR3 protein: CASELDTYQPQHF

V gene: TRBV6-1
clone size: NA
CDR3 length: 13
CDR3 protein: CASTTGREREQFF

V gene: TRBV19
clone size: few
CDR3 length: 15
CDR3 protein: CASSIGRGANYGYTF

V gene: TRBV9
clone size: NA
CDR3 length: 13
CDR3 protein: CASSGSPLGELFF

V gene: TRBV30
clone size: NA
CDR3 length: 14
CDR3 protein: CAWSHPRGNTEAFF

V gene: TRBV27
clone size: few
CDR3 length: 16
CDR3 protein: CASSLGPGTTNYGYTF

V gene: TRBV5-6
clone size: NA
CDR3 length: 14
CDR3 protein: CASSLSGLNQPQHF

V gene: TRBV5-8
clone size: few
CDR3 length: 16
CDR3 protein: CACGQGGTTANQPQHF

V gene: TRBV28
clone size: few
CDR3 length: 14
CDR3 protein: CASSLSGGTDTQYF

V gene: TRBV7-9
clone size: NA
CDR3 length: 16
CDR3 protein: CASSRGREVRQETQYF

V gene: TRBV7-2
clone size: NA
CDR3 length: 16
CDR3 protein: CASSLSRDTVTGELFF

V gene: TRBV20-1
clone size: NA
CDR3 length: 13
CDR3 protein: CSASLGATDTQYF

V gene: TRBV12-3/TRBV12-4
clone size: NA
CDR3 length: 15
CDR3 protein: CASSLGQAGNTEAFF

V gene: TRBV7-9
clone size: NA
CDR3 length: 15
CDR3 protein: CASTNRAGASYEQYF

V gene: TRBV11-3
clone size: NA
CDR3 length: 12
CDR3 protein: CASSSYEDEQYF

V gene: TRBV6-1
clone size: NA
CDR3 length: 19
CDR3 protein: CASRDLTGQGTSGANVLTF

V gene: TRBV4-2
clone size: NA
CDR3 length: 17
CDR3 protein: CASSQTGVKTSNYGYTF

V gene: TRBV7-2
clone size: NA
CDR3 length: 17
CDR3 protein: CASSLEGYRKNTGELFF

V gene: TRBV6-1
clone size: NA
CDR3 length: 12
CDR3 protein: CASSKFDQPQHF

V gene: TRBV11-2
clone size: NA
CDR3 length: 13
CDR3 protein: CASSFGTQETQYF

V gene: TRBV11-3
clone size: NA
CDR3 length: 14
CDR3 protein: CASSLEGGSDEQYF

V gene: TRBV6-4
clone size: NA
CDR3 length: 14
CDR3 protein: CASSEVGYNSPLHF

V gene: TRBV7-9
clone size: few
CDR3 length: 17
CDR3 protein: CASSLALAGTPRDEQYF

V gene: TRBV9
clone size: NA
CDR3 length: 15
CDR3 protein: CASSPWTAPQETQYF

V gene: TRBV18
clone size: NA
CDR3 length: 16
CDR3 protein: CASSPGTGAGANVLTF

V gene: TRBV28
clone size: NA
CDR3 length: 9
CDR3 protein: CATHNGYTF

V gene: TRBV6-5
clone size: few
CDR3 length: 16
CDR3 protein: CASSYRSKTGAYEQYF

V gene: TRBV20-1
clone size: few
CDR3 length: 13
CDR3 protein: CSASGTVGNTIYF

V gene: TRBV6-2/TRBV6-3
clone size: few
CDR3 length: 13
CDR3 protein: CASSKTGLQTQYF

V gene: TRBV5-1
clone size: NA
CDR3 length: 14
CDR3 protein: CASSLGEALYEQYF

V gene: TRBV20-1
clone size: few
CDR3 length: 14
CDR3 protein: CSARLAGRDGELFF

V gene: TRBV12-3/TRBV12-4
clone size: few
CDR3 length: 15
CDR3 protein: CASSFTGRRNTEAFF

V gene: TRBV5-6
clone size: NA
CDR3 length: 16
CDR3 protein: CASSSLAGGITGELFF

V gene: TRBV27
clone size: few
CDR3 length: 15
CDR3 protein: CASRGQGIPNEKLFF

V gene: TRBV6-5
clone size: NA
CDR3 length: 14
CDR3 protein: CASSSLQGVAAAFF

V gene: TRBV19
clone size: NA
CDR3 length: 16
CDR3 protein: CASRDSRLSYNSPLHF

V gene: TRBV5-4
clone size: NA
CDR3 length: 14
CDR3 protein: CASRFLTGHGEAFF

V gene: TRBV7-9
clone size: NA
CDR3 length: 14
CDR3 protein: CASSLDGSGNTIYF

V gene: TRBV5-1
clone size: NA
CDR3 length: 12
CDR3 protein: CASSYDSYEQYF

V gene: TRBV4-3
clone size: NA
CDR3 length: 16
CDR3 protein: CASSQERQLINSPLHF

V gene: TRBV2
clone size: NA
CDR3 length: 14
CDR3 protein: CASSVVRTGGEHPF

V gene: TRBV29-1
clone size: NA
CDR3 length: 14
CDR3 protein: CSVEYPGLTDTQYF

V gene: TRBV9
clone size: NA
CDR3 length: 18
CDR3 protein: CASSVAGRRAGAVETQYF

V gene: TRBV7-9
clone size: few
CDR3 length: 16
CDR3 protein: CASSYLKGTPTDTQYF

V gene: TRBV27
clone size: medium-sized
CDR3 length: 16
CDR3 protein: CASSFYSRAGNQPQHF

V gene: TRBV7-3
clone size: NA
CDR3 length: 15
CDR3 protein: CASSVSRTGAYEQYF

V gene: TRBV19
clone size: NA
CDR3 length: 16
CDR3 protein: CASRTAGTSGTDTQYF